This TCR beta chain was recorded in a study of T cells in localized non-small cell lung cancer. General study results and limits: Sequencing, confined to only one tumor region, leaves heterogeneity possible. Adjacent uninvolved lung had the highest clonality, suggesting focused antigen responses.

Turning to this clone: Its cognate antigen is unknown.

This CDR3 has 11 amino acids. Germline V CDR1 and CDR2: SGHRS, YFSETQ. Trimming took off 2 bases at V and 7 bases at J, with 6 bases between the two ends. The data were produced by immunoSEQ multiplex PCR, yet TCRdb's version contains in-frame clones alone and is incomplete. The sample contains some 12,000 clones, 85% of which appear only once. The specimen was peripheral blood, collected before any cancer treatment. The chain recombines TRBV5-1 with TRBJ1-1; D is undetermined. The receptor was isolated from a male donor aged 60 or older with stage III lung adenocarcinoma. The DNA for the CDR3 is TGCGCCAGCAGCTTCCAAGGTGAAGCTTTCTTT. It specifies CASSFQGEAFF.